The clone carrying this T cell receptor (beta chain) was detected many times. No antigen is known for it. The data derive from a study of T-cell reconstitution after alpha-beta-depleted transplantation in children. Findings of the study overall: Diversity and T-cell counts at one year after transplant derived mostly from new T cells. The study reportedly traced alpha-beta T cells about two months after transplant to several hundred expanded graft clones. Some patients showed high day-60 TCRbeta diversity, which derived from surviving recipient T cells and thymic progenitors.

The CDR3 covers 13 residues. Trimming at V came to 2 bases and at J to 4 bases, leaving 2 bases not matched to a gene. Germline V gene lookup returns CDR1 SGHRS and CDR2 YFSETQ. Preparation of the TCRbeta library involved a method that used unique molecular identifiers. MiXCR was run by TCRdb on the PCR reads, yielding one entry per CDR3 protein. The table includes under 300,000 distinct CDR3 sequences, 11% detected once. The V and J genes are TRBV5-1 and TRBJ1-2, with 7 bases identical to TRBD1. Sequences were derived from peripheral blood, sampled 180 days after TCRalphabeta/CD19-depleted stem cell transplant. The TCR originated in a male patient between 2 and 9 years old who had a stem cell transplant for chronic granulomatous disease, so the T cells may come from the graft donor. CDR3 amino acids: CASSLGGGYGYTF. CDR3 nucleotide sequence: TGCGCCAGCAGCTTAGGGGGCGGCTATGGCTACACCTTC.